This TCR beta chain is drawn from a study of T cell clonotyping in hematopoietic cell transplantation. Study summary: Cytoreduction preceded collection of pretransplant recipient samples.

The repertoire was sequenced with immunoSEQ multiplex PCR; TCRdb's copy has only in-frame clones and lacks some. The sample includes approximately 44,000 clones, roughly 80% of them seen just once. J lost 4 bases, V lost 6 bases, and 9 bases had no gene match. The CDR3 is made up of 15 amino acids. Germline V gene data show CDR1 as LNHDA and CDR2 as SQIVND (reference sequence). As to time point: recipient sample about 28 days before transplant, after cytoreduction. The chain joins TRBV19 to TRBJ1-5, with 7 bases lining up with TRBD1. The TCR was taken from a man aged 55 to 70 with myelodysplastic syndrome. Some clones in this sample may be carry-over from other donors' samples. The starting material was peripheral blood mononuclear cells, obtained before stem cell transplant. CDR3 loop: CASRPTGTENQPQHF. CDR3 in DNA: TGTGCCAGTAGACCCACCGGGACAGAGAATCAGCCCCAGCATTTT.